This entry lists 11 T cell receptor beta chains sequenced from one sample in a study of CDR3 diversity in severe acne. A single record per CDR3 protein comes from TCRdb applying MiXCR to the PCR reads. There are roughly 100,000 distinct CDR3 sequences in the sample; more than 45% occur only once, and 9.5% to 15% lies in the top ten. The sample taken for sequencing was blood. The receptors originated from a male donor with acne.

For this clonotype: A much bigger clone sits one base away, suggesting this may be a read error. The genes are TRBV5-1 and TRBJ2-5, with 7 bases identical to TRBD1. The CDR3 consists of 16 residues. Unmatched junction bases numbered 11, after V lost 4 bases and J lost 2 bases. Germline V CDR1 and CDR2: SGHRS, YFSETQ. CDR3 DNA sequence: TGCGCCAGCAGCCGTACAGGGGACCCATTTCAAGAGACCCAGTACTTC. Its translation is CASSRTGDPFQETQYF.

The V call is TRBV7-2, the J call TRBJ2-5, with D perhaps being TRBD1 or TRBD2 (5 bases each). The CDR3 covers 14 residues. V was pared by 2 bases and J by 5 bases, with 12 bases between. Germline V gives CDR1 SGHTA, CDR2 FQGNSA. CDR3 protein: CASSLLRGVETQYF. In DNA, the CDR3 is TGTGCCAGCAGCTTATTGAGAGGGGTGGAGACCCAGTACTTC.

The table lists this clonotype with a count of one. J is TRBJ2-1 and V is TRBV10-3; weak D call: TRBD2 (7 bases). Between the trimmed V and J ends, which lost 8 bases and 7 bases, there was a span of 24 bases. The CDR3 spans 16 residues. Looked up from germline, CDR1 is ENHRY and CDR2 is SYGVKD. The CDR3, as DNA: TGTGCCATCGGGGAGGGGGGGGGGGGGGCGCCGAATGAGCAGTTCTTC. This encodes CAIGEGGGGAPNEQFF.

The chain combines TRBV7-8 with TRBJ1-1; 10 nucleotides line up with TRBD1. CDR3 length: 13 amino acids. Losses at the gene ends were 5 bases for V and 6 bases for J; bases not matched to a gene: 3. From germline, CDR1 is SGHVS and CDR2 FQNEAQ. The CDR3 here is CASSRQGAAEAFF. The CDR3 region has the DNA TGTGCCAGCAGCCGACAGGGGGCGGCTGAAGCTTTCTTT. The full variable domain, rest sourced from reference TRBV7-8 and TRBJ1-1, is GAGVSQSPRYKVAKRGQDVALRCDPISGHVSLFWYQQALGQGPEFLTYFQNEAQLDKSGLPSDRFFAERPEGSVSTLKIQRTQQEDSAVYLCASSRQGAAEAFFGQGTRLTVV.

This chain links TRBV7-9 with TRBJ2-6; D is unclear. The V gene's germline CDR1 is SEHNR and CDR2 FQNEAQ (reference sequence). Deletions cut 4 bases from V and 3 bases from J, with 25 bases between. The CDR3 runs to 20 residues. This chain's CDR3 is CASSSFLISGPSFGANVLTF. The CDR3 bases are TGTGCCAGCAGCTCATTTCTAATCTCCGGTCCGAGCTTTGGGGCCAACGTCCTGACTTTC.

This clonotype is classed as medium-sized (0.01 to 0.1%). This chain links TRBV7-6 with TRBJ2-7, with 9 bases aligning to TRBD2. Germline trimming cut 2 bases from V and 4 bases from J; bases unmatched to any gene: 6. The CDR3 consists of 15 residues. Per germline, CDR1 SGHVS and CDR2 FNYEAQ. Written as DNA, the CDR3 is TGTGCCAGCAGCTTATCGGCTAGCGGGACGTACGAGCAGTACTTC. Its translation is CASSLSASGTYEQYF. Full variable domain (missing parts from reference TRBV7-6 and TRBJ2-7): GAGVSQSPRYKVTKRGQDVALRCDPISGHVSLYWYRQALGQGPEFLTYFNYEAQQDKSGLPNDRFSAERPEGSISTLTIQRTEQRDSAMYRCASSLSASGTYEQYFGPGTRLTVT.

The chain is built from TRBV11-2 and TRBJ1-5, with a possible D match to TRBD1 (5 bases). The V end lost 0 bases, the J end lost 4 bases, and 10 bases lay between the germline ends. This CDR3 is 15 amino acids long. Looked up from germline, CDR1 is SGHAT and CDR2 is FQNNGV. The chain's CDR3 is CASSLDQGANQPQHF. The CDR3 DNA reads as TGTGCCAGCAGCTTAGATCAGGGAGCGAATCAGCCCCAGCATTTT.

Ten or more counts support this clonotype. The chain recombines TRBV27 with TRBJ2-6; no reliable D call. This CDR3 is 15 amino acids long. The germline V gene has CDR1 MNHEY and CDR2 SMNVEV (reference sequence). V dropped 1 base and J dropped 1 base, with 5 bases sitting between them. The CDR3 DNA reads TGTGCCAGCAGTTTATATGGGTCTGGGGCCAACGTCCTGACTTTC. Protein product: CASSLYGSGANVLTF.

As concerns this clonotype: This sequence may be a read error, since a much larger clone differs from it by one base. The gene calls are TRBV20-1 and TRBJ2-7; TRBD2 agrees at 7 bases. The V and J ends lost 5 bases and 2 bases, in that order; junction bases with no gene match: 15. Germline values: CDR1 DFQATT, CDR2 SNEGSKA (reference sequence). CDR3 length equals 16 residues. The CDR3 DNA follows: TGCAGTGCTCGGGTTCAAAAAGCGGGGACGACCTACGAGCAGTACGTC. It specifies CSARVQKAGTTYEQYV.

Of note for this clonotype: This may stem from a read error, because a much larger clone lies one nucleotide away. The V gene is TRBV4-3, the J gene TRBJ2-6, with 13 bases matching TRBD2. Germline values: CDR1 LGHNA, CDR2 YSLEER. The CDR3 covers 16 residues. Here the CDR3 DNA reads TGCGCCAGCAGCCAAGATGGGACTAGCGGGGCCAACGTCCTGATTTTC. As protein: CASSQDGTSGANVLIF.

The chain has TRBV25-1 and TRBJ2-3, with a tentative D call TRBD2 (6 bases). Germline V lookup: CDR1 MGHDK, CDR2 SYGVNS. The CDR3 has 16 residues. The V end lost 3 bases, the J end lost 6 bases, and 19 bases lay between the germline ends. The chain's CDR3 is CASSEPLGRDHDTQYF. CDR3 sequence (DNA): TGTGCCAGCAGTGAGCCTCTGGGGCGGGATCACGATACGCAGTATTTT.